One and the same sample provided the 11 T cell receptor beta chains below, sequenced in a study of radiation and T cells in renal cell carcinoma. Here immunoSEQ multiplex PCR was the method, and the copy in TCRdb shows in-frame clones only, minus some. The table shows approximately 90,000 clones, with 85% occurring only once. Sample time point: blood 4 weeks post-SBRT, at nephrectomy. Treatment noted: 15 Gy SBRT to primary tumor, nephrectomy 4 weeks later. The specimen was blood, collected from a patient whose treatment included radiotherapy and nephrectomy. Receptors originate from a middle-aged man with renal cell carcinoma.

V usage is TRBV9 and J usage is TRBJ2-1; no reliable D call. The germline CDR1 and CDR2 sequences are SGDLS and YYNGEE. Deletions cut 4 bases from V and 3 bases from J, with 11 bases between. The CDR3 loop spans 14 amino acids. This CDR3 reads CASSPSRNYNEQFF. CDR3 DNA sequence: TGTGCCAGCAGCCCGAGTCGGAACTACAATGAGCAGTTCTTC.

V usage is TRBV11-3 and J usage is TRBJ1-3, with 7 nucleotides matching TRBD1. V trimming: 0 bases; J trimming: 0 bases; junction bases outside the gene matches: 14. CDR3 length: 20 amino acids. In germline, CDR1 is SGHNT, CDR2 YENEEA. Here the CDR3 DNA reads TGTGCCAGCAGCTTAGATCAGAGGGGGACAGCCCGCCTCTCTGGAAACACCATATATTTT. It is translated as CASSLDQRGTARLSGNTIYF.

The V and J genes are TRBV6-1 and TRBJ1-1, with TRBD1 matching 8 bases. The CDR3 has 16 residues. The V and J ends lost 4 bases and 1 base, in that order; junction bases with no gene match: 8. Looked up from germline, CDR1 is MNHNS and CDR2 is SASEGT. CDR3 nucleotides: TGTGCCAGCAGTGGCGGACAGGGCCAGAAGAACACTGAAGCTTTCTTT. Protein product: CASSGGQGQKNTEAFF.

The chain uses TRBV30 and TRBJ1-2; the D gene is possibly TRBD1 (6 bases). The CDR3 is made up of 11 amino acids. In germline, CDR1 is GTSNPN, CDR2 SVGIG (reference sequence). V dropped 5 bases and J dropped 12 bases, with 16 bases sitting between them. The CDR3 sequence is CAWGLTGIHTF. In DNA, the CDR3 is TGTGCCTGGGGCTTAACAGGGATCCACACCTTC.

The rearrangement uses TRBV6-1 and TRBJ2-7; D is perhaps TRBD1 (6 bases). The CDR3 spans 15 residues. CDR1 is MNHNS and CDR2 is SASEGT in the germline V gene. The ends were cut back, 4 bases at V and 1 base at J, with 14 bases in the middle. As DNA, the CDR3 is TGTGCCAGCAGTGGCTCGGCAGGGGAGTCCTACGAGCAGTACTTC. Its protein is CASSGSAGESYEQYF.

This clone was detected only once. The chain employs TRBV5-4 and TRBJ2-1, with 8 bases matching TRBD2. CDR3 length: 15 amino acids. CDR1 SGHNT and CDR2 YYREEE come from the germline V gene (reference sequence). J was trimmed by 2 bases and V by 0 bases; bases with no gene match: 1. This CDR3 is CASSLASGPYNEQFF. The CDR3 DNA reads as TGTGCCAGCAGCTTGGCTAGCGGGCCCTACAATGAGCAGTTCTTC.

The chain uses TRBV15 and TRBJ1-2; 11 bases agree with TRBD1. CDR3 size: 15 residues. V was pared by 0 bases and J by 6 bases, with 3 bases of the junction left unmatched. CDR1 and CDR2 (germline): LNHNV, YYDKDF (reference sequence). DNA of the CDR3: TGTGCCACCAGCAGAGAGGACAGGGGGCTCGATGGCTACACCTTC. This translates into CATSREDRGLDGYTF.

V and J are TRBV2 and TRBJ2-5; D is unresolved. The length of the CDR3 is 12 residues. The V end lost 7 bases, the J end lost 0 bases, and 6 bases lay between the germline ends. Germline V gives CDR1 SNHLY, CDR2 FYNNEI. The CDR3 bases are TGTGCCAGCAAGGGCAACCAAGAGACCCAGTACTTC. Translated, it gives CASKGNQETQYF.

The chain carries TRBV27 and TRBJ1-3, with D possibly TRBD1 on 5 matching bases. CDR1 is MNHEY and CDR2 is SMNVEV in the germline V gene (reference sequence). V lost 6 bases and J 2 bases, leaving 17 bases between the germline ends. The CDR3 is 16 amino acids. The CDR3 DNA sequence: TGTGCCAGCAGAGGACCCTCTAGGGGAACTGGAAACACCATATATTTT. It specifies CASRGPSRGTGNTIYF.

This clone showed up just a few times. The chain carries TRBV7-9 and TRBJ1-1; 10 bases match TRBD1. The germline V gene encodes CDR1 SEHNR and CDR2 FQNEAQ (reference sequence). The CDR3 extends over 14 amino acids. V trimming: 3 bases; J trimming: 4 bases; junction bases outside the gene matches: 2. The CDR3 coding sequence is TGTGCCAGCAGCTTGCGGACAGGGGGCACTGAAGCTTTCTTT. As protein: CASSLRTGGTEAFF.

The chain joins TRBV9 to TRBJ2-2; 7 bases agree with TRBD1. The CDR3 is 15 amino acids. Looked up from germline, CDR1 is SGDLS and CDR2 is YYNGEE. The V gene end was trimmed by 4 bases and the J gene end by 2 bases; junction bases not matched to a gene: 5. The CDR3 is CASSRDSTNTGELFF. As DNA, the CDR3 is TGTGCCAGCAGCCGGGACAGCACTAACACCGGGGAGCTGTTTTTT.